This paragraph reports one TCR beta chain. The data were taken from a study of blood T cell repertoires in COVID-19. On the study more broadly: T cells, B-cell-depleted T cells, or PBMCs provided the cDNA or gDNA that served as material.

The CDR3 is 13 amino acids. V was pared by 6 bases and J by 3 bases, with 12 bases between. Germline V gene data show CDR1 as SGHRS and CDR2 as YFSETQ. Original processing notes: Amplification of reference gene primers was used by the study to estimate nucleated cell counts. The method was immunoSEQ multiplex PCR; TCRdb's version includes in-frame clones alone and lacks a portion of them. V, J and clone size were drawn from that table, and D and trimming were deduced from the DNA. The data hold 300,000 to 400,000 clones, with about 90% observed a single time. One Seattle source followed patients from active infection through their disease course.

This TCR derives from a woman in her forties or fifties with COVID-19, enrolled during active disease. Input material: peripheral blood. The chain joins TRBV5-1 to TRBJ2-5; D perhaps matches TRBD2 (6 bases). The CDR3: CASTGTLEETQYF. CDR3 in DNA: TGCGCCAGCACCGGGACTCTCGAAGAGACCCAGTACTTC.